This T cell receptor beta chain was identified in a study of beta chain features in type 1 diabetes. CDR1 is SGHAT, CDR2 FQNNGV, per germline. The CDR3 runs to 14 residues. The germline V and J ends were trimmed by 1 base and 5 bases, with 11 bases remaining between them. Of the isolated RNA, all was reverse transcribed, and so the sequenced material was expressed TCRB transcripts. Method: immunoSEQ multiplex PCR; TCRdb's copy keeps in-frame clones and lacks some. The data show about 410,000 clones, 14% seen once. This chain uses TRBV11-2 with TRBJ2-5; the D gene could be TRBD1 or TRBD2 (5 bases each). The origin of this receptor is a man between 25 and 39 years old in good health. The sequenced sample consisted of naive CD4+ T cells from blood. Written as DNA, the CDR3 is TGTGCCAGCAGCTTAGTGACTTGGGGGGAGACCCAGTACTTC. Translating gives CASSLVTWGETQYF.